The text below deals with one T cell receptor (beta chain). Its antigen is currently unknown. The CDR3 consists of 15 residues. Germline CDR1 and CDR2: SGHNT and YYREEE (reference sequence). The V end was cut by 7 bases, the J end by 7 bases, with 18 bases between. Method: immunoSEQ multiplex PCR; TCRdb's copy keeps in-frame clones and lacks some. There are over 100,000 clones in the sample; 85% to 90% occur only once, and approximately 3.5% lies in the top ten. This record comes from a study of T cell responses to AZD1222 COVID-19 vaccine. Study overall: Combined were second doses at about 4 or about 12 weeks.

Findings of the study overall: The CD4 TCRs associated with vaccination extended across spike and predominated at 160-218 and 743-854. Only five to seven individuals given AZD1222 were seropositive at baseline. Donors skewed white British and female; clonal diversity was possibly underestimated.

The sequences come from peripheral blood, collected on day 0 of AZD1222 vaccination. This chain links TRBV5-4 with TRBJ1-6; maybe TRBD1 (6 bases). The receptor comes from an adult in good health. In DNA, the CDR3 is TGTGCCAGCTCGGCGGGGGGCCGGGGGAATTCACCCCTCCACTTT. The encoded protein is CASSAGGRGNSPLHF.